Listed below are T cell receptor beta chains from one sample, sequenced in a study of control samples from healthy donors and cancer patients. The table came from immunoSEQ multiplex PCR; TCRdb's copy has only in-frame clones and leaves some out. The data contain under 85,000 clones, 94% of them singletons. Sequenced input: blood. The receptors originated from a woman aged 35 to 49 in good health. The CDR3 runs from the conserved cysteine through the conserved F or W. Fields, in order: V gene, J gene, CDR3 protein.

v_gene: TRBV9
j_gene: TRBJ1-6
CDR3aa: CASSVGHRESPLHF

v_gene: TRBV29-1
j_gene: TRBJ2-1
CDR3aa: CSVEPQGHNEQFF

v_gene: TRBV11-3
j_gene: TRBJ2-7
CDR3aa: CASSLGVGAYEQYF

v_gene: TRBV5-1
j_gene: TRBJ1-1
CDR3aa: CASSVQGAEGTEAFF

v_gene: TRBV27
j_gene: TRBJ2-7
CDR3aa: CASSPRAGTKATYEQYF

v_gene: TRBV11-2
j_gene: TRBJ2-3
CDR3aa: CASSPWEDSGRDTQYF

v_gene: TRBV14
j_gene: TRBJ1-1
CDR3aa: CASSQVKTGTEAFF

v_gene: TRBV23-1
j_gene: TRBJ2-2
CDR3aa: CASSYTGRSNTGELFF

v_gene: TRBV28
j_gene: TRBJ1-2
CDR3aa: CASSLSDYGYTF

v_gene: TRBV5-1
j_gene: TRBJ1-3
CDR3aa: CASSLAGGSYGNTIYF

v_gene: TRBV7-9
j_gene: TRBJ1-3
CDR3aa: CASRSQGYGNTIYF

v_gene: TRBV3-1/TRBV3-2
j_gene: TRBJ2-4
CDR3aa: CASSQVDREIQYF

v_gene: TRBV7-9
j_gene: TRBJ1-5
CDR3aa: CASSRTGTGQPQHF

v_gene: TRBV28
j_gene: TRBJ1-6
CDR3aa: CASNRAHSPLHF

v_gene: TRBV6-2/TRBV6-3
j_gene: TRBJ1-2
CDR3aa: CASSLPGNGYTF

v_gene: TRBV7-2
j_gene: TRBJ2-1
CDR3aa: CASSSTSGEQFF

v_gene: TRBV30
j_gene: TRBJ2-7
CDR3aa: CAWSEGIGSYEQYF